The T cell receptor beta chain described here comes from a study of post-analysis software for immune sequencing data. Study-level points and caveats: Relative to controls, patients had several TRBV segments at higher frequency, with TRBV5-6, TRBV5-1 and TRBV20-1 among these.

CDR3 size: 16 residues. Germline CDR1 is MGHRA and CDR2 is YSYEKL. V lost 1 base and J lost 5, with 15 bases in between. The library was made from cDNA and included unique molecular identifiers. Input amounts of roughly 0.85 to 10 million T cells were used. These gave approximately 500,000 cDNA molecules, so each molecule approximated one T cell. TCRdb re-called the PCR reads through MiXCR, storing one row per CDR3 protein. The table lists roughly 600,000 distinct CDR3 sequences, roughly 46% of them singletons. Remarks on this clonotype: Its antigen is unknown.

The chain recombines TRBV4-1 with TRBJ2-1; D ambiguous. The clonotype comes from a girl aged 5-17 years with multiple sclerosis. Sequencing was performed on blood. The CDR3: CASSQVGRQSNNEQFF. The CDR3, as DNA: TGCGCCAGCAGCCAAGTAGGGCGCCAGTCAAACAATGAGCAGTTCTTC.